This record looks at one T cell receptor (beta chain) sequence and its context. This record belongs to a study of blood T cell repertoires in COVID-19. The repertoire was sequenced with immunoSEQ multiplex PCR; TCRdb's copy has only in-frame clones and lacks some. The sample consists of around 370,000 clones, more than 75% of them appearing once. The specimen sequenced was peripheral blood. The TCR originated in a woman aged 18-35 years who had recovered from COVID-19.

The CDR3 coding sequence is TGTGCCATCAGTGACTCAGGGGGCTATGGCTACACCTTC. Translated: CAISDSGGYGYTF. The chain is built from TRBV10-3 and TRBJ1-2; 7 nucleotides match TRBD1. The CDR3 extends over 13 amino acids. CDR1 is ENHRY, CDR2 SYGVKD, per germline. Trimming at V came to 3 bases and at J to 4 bases, leaving 2 bases not matched to a gene.